The rows below give T cell receptor beta chains drawn from one sample of a study of post-analysis software for immune sequencing data. One entry per CDR3 protein, called by TCRdb with MiXCR from the PCR reads. Found here are hundreds of thousands of distinct CDR3 sequences, about 50% of them singletons; the top ten hold approximately 4.3%. The specimen was blood. Receptors originate from a girl between 5 and 17 years old with multiple sclerosis. Each CDR3 is given with its conserved first and last residue. The D gene is left open where the match is weak. Rows give clone size only sometimes, using once, few, many, or a class for an expanded clone.

clone_size,d_call,v_call,j_call,cdr3_nt,cdr3_aa
.,.,TRBV10-3,TRBJ1-2,TGTGCCATCGGCAAAGCAGGGGAGGCTGCCTATGGCTACACCTTC,CAIGKAGEAAYGYTF
.,.,TRBV29-1,TRBJ2-5,TGCAGCGTTGAGAGGCAGGCGATCCAAGAGACCCAGTACTTC,CSVERQAIQETQYF
.,.,TRBV18,TRBJ1-5,TGTGCCAGCTCACCAGGGTACAATCAGCCCCAGCATTTT,CASSPGYNQPQHF
few,.,TRBV4-1,TRBJ1-2,TGCGCCAGCAGCCAGACGACAGATACTAACTATGGCTACACCTTC,CASSQTTDTNYGYTF
few,.,TRBV5-1,TRBJ2-7,TGCGCCAGCAGCCCCCAGCAGGCCCCTCCTTCCTACGAGCAGTACTTC,CASSPQQAPPSYEQYF
few,TRBD2,TRBV5-1,TRBJ2-7,TGCGCCAGCAGCACGTTAGCGGGAGTAGTTCACGAGCAGTACTTC,CASSTLAGVVHEQYF
.,TRBD1,TRBV5-1,TRBJ1-4,TGCGCCAGCAGCTGGGGACTACTTACAGGGGAAGGGGAAAAACTGTTTTTT,CASSWGLLTGEGEKLFF
few,.,TRBV4-1,TRBJ2-3,TGCGCCAGCAGCCAAGTTCCTTCCCGGGGGCGGAATACGCAGTATTTT,CASSQVPSRGRNTQYF
.,.,TRBV29-1,TRBJ1-1,TGCAGCGTTGAATTGGGCCTGAACACTGAAGCTTTCTTT,CSVELGLNTEAFF
.,.,TRBV5-1,TRBJ2-1,TGCGCCAGCAGCTTGTTCCCCGACAATGAGCAGTTCTTC,CASSLFPDNEQFF
few,.,TRBV20-1,TRBJ2-5,TGCAGTTCCCGGGACTTCAAGTGGGGGACCCAGTACTTC,CSSRDFKWGTQYF
once,.,TRBV2,TRBJ1-1,TGTGCCAGCATTCTGAGGCGATTCGTGGCCGACGCTTTCTTT,CASILRRFVADAFF
.,.,TRBV3-1,TRBJ2-4,TGTGCCAGCAGCCAAGAGCGGGACGTGGTCTCAAACATTCAGTACTTC,CASSQERDVVSNIQYF
few,TRBD1,TRBV12-3/TRBV12-4,TRBJ2-7,TGTGCCAGCAGTCCAGGACAGGGACCCACCTACGAGCAGTACTTC,CASSPGQGPTYEQYF
.,.,TRBV20-1,TRBJ2-3,TGCAGTGCCACATTGATCAGGGCAGATACGCAGTATTTT,CSATLIRADTQYF
once,.,TRBV5-1,TRBJ2-2,TGCGCCAGCAGCATCCCTGACAGCAATGAGCAGTTTTTT,CASSIPDSNEQFF
few,TRBD2,TRBV29-1,TRBJ2-7,TGCAGCGTTGGCCGGGGCGGGAGCTACGAGCAGTACTTC,CSVGRGGSYEQYF
.,.,TRBV11-2,TRBJ2-4,TGTGCCAGCAGCTTAGATTCGGTCATTCAGTACTTC,CASSLDSVIQYF
.,.,TRBV3-1,TRBJ2-3,TGTGCCAGCAGCCAAGACCGGGAGCGATACACAGATACGCAGTATTTT,CASSQDRERYTDTQYF
.,.,TRBV2,TRBJ2-6,TGTGCCAGCAGGGCCCCAGGGAGCTCTGGGGCCAACGTCCTGACTTTC,CASRAPGSSGANVLTF
.,TRBD2,TRBV20-1,TRBJ2-7,TGCAGTGCTAGAGGGACTAGCGGGGTCGAGCAGTACTTC,CSARGTSGVEQYF
few,.,TRBV9,TRBJ2-7,TGTGCCAGCAGCGTAGGGTCAGCTTTTTACGAGCAGTACTTC,CASSVGSAFYEQYF
.,TRBD2,TRBV7-6,TRBJ2-7,TGTGCCAGCAGCTTATCCCCCGGGACTAGCGGTCTTAGCTCCTACGAGCAGTACTTC,CASSLSPGTSGLSSYEQYF
.,TRBD1,TRBV6-1,TRBJ2-7,TGTGCCGTACAGGGGAATTCCTACGAGCAGTACTTC,CAVQGNSYEQYF
.,TRBD1,TRBV5-1,TRBJ2-7,TGCGCCAGCAGCTTGGGACAGGGTTGGTACGAGCAGTACTTC,CASSLGQGWYEQYF
.,TRBD1,TRBV4-1,TRBJ2-7,TGCGCCAGCAGCCAGCCCAGACAGGGCGTCAACGAGCAGTACTTC,CASSQPRQGVNEQYF
.,.,TRBV20-1,TRBJ2-5,TGCAGTTATGAGGAGCGGTGGGGTCAAGAGACCCAGTACTTC,CSYEERWGQETQYF
many,.,TRBV29-1,TRBJ2-7,TGCAGCGCTGGCGGAGCCTACGAGCAGTACTTC,CSAGGAYEQYF
few,TRBD2,TRBV29-1,TRBJ2-1,TGCAGCGTTGAGGGGGGCGGGGGGCTCCTTGCCTACAATGAGCAGTTCTTC,CSVEGGGGLLAYNEQFF
.,.,TRBV25-1,TRBJ2-7,TGTGCCAGCAGTGGAGGGGGAGACAGGCGCCCTGCCTACGAGCAGTACTTC,CASSGGGDRRPAYEQYF
.,TRBD1,TRBV29-1,TRBJ1-1,TGCAGCGTTGACCTAAGTTTCAGGGGGCGGGGTACTGAAGCTTTCTTT,CSVDLSFRGRGTEAFF
.,TRBD1,TRBV12-3/TRBV12-4,TRBJ1-1,TGTGCCAGCACCCTGGGACAGTCGAACACTGAAGCTTTCTTT,CASTLGQSNTEAFF
.,.,TRBV6-5,TRBJ1-1,TGTGCCAGCAGGGGCGGACAGAACACTGAAGCTTTCTTT,CASRGGQNTEAFF
.,TRBD2,TRBV20-1,TRBJ2-5,TGCAGTGCTAGCCCCCCGGCTGGCGGGGGAACCCAAGAGACCCAGTACTTC,CSASPPAGGGTQETQYF
.,.,TRBV5-1,TRBJ2-3,TGCGCCAGCAGCTTGGCCCTGGGTGGGGCAGGTCGCACAGATACGCAGTATTTT,CASSLALGGAGRTDTQYF
.,.,TRBV25-1,TRBJ2-7,TGTGCCAGCAGTCAGCCAGGCCTCTACGAGCAGTACTTC,CASSQPGLYEQYF
few,TRBD1,TRBV12-3/TRBV12-4,TRBJ2-7,TGTGCCAGCAGCCCCGGGACAGGGTACCACGAGCAGTACTTC,CASSPGTGYHEQYF
.,.,TRBV27,TRBJ1-1,TGTGCCAGCAGTCCGGTGAACATGAACACTGAAGCTTTCTTT,CASSPVNMNTEAFF
few,.,TRBV6-2/TRBV6-3,TRBJ2-7,TGTGCCAGCAGGAAGACAGGAGCAACCTACGAGCAGTACTTC,CASRKTGATYEQYF
.,TRBD2,TRBV9,TRBJ2-3,TGTGCCAGCAGCTTCGGCGGGGGGGCTAAGACAGATACGCAGTATTTT,CASSFGGGAKTDTQYF
.,TRBD2,TRBV20-1,TRBJ2-7,TGCAGTGCTAGCGGGGGGGGGCCCCTAGAATACGAGCAGTACTTC,CSASGGGPLEYEQYF
once,TRBD2,TRBV6-4,TRBJ2-1,TGTGCCAGCAGTGACTCCAGCGGGGGTGGGAATGAGCAGTTCTTC,CASSDSSGGGNEQFF
.,.,TRBV12-3/TRBV12-4,TRBJ1-2,TGTGCCAGCAGCCCACAGGGACCCTATGGCTACACCTTC,CASSPQGPYGYTF
.,.,TRBV2,TRBJ2-7,TGTGCCAGCAGTGAAGGCCCGGGCAGGGACTACGAGCAGTACTTC,CASSEGPGRDYEQYF
once,.,TRBV5-1,TRBJ2-1,TGCGCCAGCAGCTTGATCGGGCGGAGCCGAGGCTCCTACAATGAGCAGTTCTTC,CASSLIGRSRGSYNEQFF
.,TRBD2,TRBV20-1,TRBJ2-7,TGCAGTGCTAGGGATCCCCAAAAGGGTAGCGGGAGAGGCGAGCAGTACTTC,CSARDPQKGSGRGEQYF